The 21 T cell receptor beta chains below come from one sample, sequenced in a study of graft-versus-host responses after intestinal transplantation. These receptors have no identified antigens. Only in-frame clones appear in the TCRdb table, and some are missing; sequencing was by immunoSEQ multiplex PCR. The table lists roughly 92,000 clones, roughly 90% of them singletons. Sequencing used unstimulated CD4+ T cells sorted from spleen or lymph node cells, obtained before intestinal transplant. The receptors come from a human donor who received an intestinal transplant.

The CDR3 loop reads CASSLVGDYGYTF. As DNA, the CDR3 is TGCGCCAGCAGCTTGGTCGGGGACTATGGCTACACCTTC. The V gene is TRBV5-1, the J gene TRBJ1-2, with no clear D. The ends were cut back, 0 bases at V and 3 bases at J, with 6 bases in the middle. In germline, CDR1 is SGHRS, CDR2 YFSETQ. The CDR3 runs 13 residues.

J is TRBJ1-6 and V is TRBV19; TRBD1 matches at 7 bases. This CDR3 comprises 15 residues. The V gene end was trimmed by 3 bases and the J gene end by 7 bases; junction bases not matched to a gene: 6. CDR1 and CDR2 from the germline V gene are LNHDA and SQIVND (reference sequence). The CDR3, as DNA: TGTGCCAGTAGTATTGAGGGACAGCGAAATTCACCCCTCCACTTT. Translated, it gives CASSIEGQRNSPLHF.

The CDR3 region has the DNA TGTGCCAGCAGCGAAGATGGGGCGGTCTACGAGCAGTACTTC. Protein sequence: CASSEDGAVYEQYF. J is TRBJ2-7 and V is TRBV7-3, with D perhaps TRBD1 (5 bases). Germline loops: CDR1 SGHTA, CDR2 FQGTGA. This CDR3 has 14 amino acids. Trimming left V 5 bases short and J 3 bases short, with 14 bases between.

The genes are TRBV6-5 and TRBJ2-3; 13 bases match TRBD2. The germline gives CDR1 MNHEY, CDR2 SVGAGI. The CDR3 covers 14 residues. The V segment lost 5 bases and the J segment 8 bases; nucleotides outside the gene matches: 4. The CDR3 here is CASSPRTSGGTQYF. The CDR3, as DNA: TGTGCCAGCAGTCCACGGACTAGCGGGGGTACGCAGTATTTT.

The CDR3 DNA reads as TGTGCCAGCAGCTTATCAGGGAGGGGAGCTTTCTTT. It specifies CASSLSGRGAFF. This sequence joins TRBV7-9 and TRBJ1-1; possible D gene TRBD1, 5 bases. The germline CDR1 and CDR2 sequences are SEHNR and FQNEAQ (reference sequence). Deletions cut 2 bases from V and 10 bases from J, with 11 bases between. This CDR3 has 12 residues.

The chain is built from TRBV5-8 and TRBJ1-6, with 7 bases identical to TRBD1. Trimming cost V 4 bases and J 10 bases; bases outside gene matches: 8. The V gene's germline CDR1 is SGHTS and CDR2 YDEGEE. The CDR3 covers 14 residues. The CDR3 sequence is CASSRGQAGSPLHF. In DNA, the CDR3 is TGTGCCAGCAGCCGTGGACAGGCAGGATCACCCCTCCACTTT.

The chain employs TRBV10-3 and TRBJ2-2, with 7 bases matching TRBD2. Germline CDR1 reads ENHRY; CDR2 reads SYGVKD. With V trimmed by 4 bases and J by 1 base, 3 bases remained unmatched. This CDR3 region has 15 residues. CDR3 nucleotides: TGTGCCATCAGTGTCGGGGGGAAGAACACCGGGGAGCTGTTTTTT. Translating it yields CAISVGGKNTGELFF.

The chain links TRBV9 to TRBJ2-3, with 9 bases identical to TRBD2. This CDR3 has 17 amino acids. CDR1 is SGDLS, CDR2 YYNGEE, per germline. Trimming cost V 0 bases and J 0 bases; bases outside gene matches: 5. CDR3 loop: CASSVGTSASSTDTQYF. Here the CDR3 DNA reads TGTGCCAGCAGCGTAGGGACTAGCGCGTCTAGCACAGATACGCAGTATTTT.

J is TRBJ2-7 and V is TRBV2, with 9 nucleotides matching TRBD1. Germline lookup yields CDR1 SNHLY and CDR2 FYNNEI. The ends lost 7 bases at V and 1 base at J; junction bases unmatched: 5. CDR3 size: 14 residues. CDR3 DNA sequence: TGTGCCAGCACGGGGACAGGGACGTCCTACGAGCAGTACTTC. Amino acid sequence: CASTGTGTSYEQYF. The full variable domain, in which reference TRBV2 and TRBJ2-7 provide the parts outside the CDR3, is EPEVTQTPSHQVTQMGQEVILRCVPISNHLYFYWYRQILGQKVEFLVSFYNNEISEKSEIFDDQFSVERPDGSNFTLKIRSTKLEDSAMYFCASTGTGTSYEQYFGPGTRLTVT.

This sequence joins TRBV6-1 and TRBJ2-1, with D uncertain. This CDR3 comprises 15 residues. Germline assignment: CDR1 MNHNS and CDR2 SASEGT. V was cut by 6 bases and J by 5 bases, with 17 bases left in between. The CDR3 here is CASSPLRWADNEQFF. CDR3 bases: TGTGCCAGCAGCCCTCTTCGGTGGGCTGACAATGAGCAGTTCTTC.

The rearrangement links TRBV21-1 to TRBJ1-1; no DNA check was done on the table's D call, TRBD1. TRBV21-1 has pseudogene status. This CDR3 comprises 16 residues. The CDR3 loop reads CASSKSPGQPNTEAFF. In DNA form, the CDR3 reads TGTGCCAGCAGCAAATCTCCAGGACAGCCGAACACTGAAGCTTTCTTT.

V is TRBV19 and J is TRBJ2-3, with 8 nucleotides matching TRBD1. The CDR3 sequence is 14 residues long. V gave up 5 bases and J gave up 6 bases; unmatched junction bases: 7. Per the germline V gene, CDR1 is LNHDA and CDR2 is SQIVND (reference sequence). In nucleotides, the CDR3 is TGTGCCAGTAGTTCATACAGGGGGGAGGATACGCAGTATTTT. Translating it yields CASSSYRGEDTQYF.

The gene calls are TRBV9 and TRBJ2-7, with 9 positions matching TRBD2. The trim removed 0 bases at V and 3 bases at J, leaving 10 bases unmatched. The length of the CDR3 is 17 residues. Germline values: CDR1 SGDLS, CDR2 YYNGEE. Here the CDR3 reads CASSVGPDSGGFYEQYF. Here the CDR3 DNA reads TGTGCCAGCAGCGTAGGCCCTGATAGCGGGGGATTCTACGAGCAGTACTTC.

The rearrangement links TRBV5-1 to TRBJ1-4; D uncertain. Trimming removed 2 bases from V and 8 bases from J, with 16 bases in between. This CDR3 has 15 residues. Germline loops: CDR1 SGHRS, CDR2 YFSETQ. Written as DNA, the CDR3 is TGCGCCAGCAGCTTCTCAGAGCCGGGGATCGAAAAACTGTTTTTT. Protein: CASSFSEPGIEKLFF. The full variable domain, rest sourced from reference TRBV5-1 and TRBJ1-4, is KAGVTQTPRYLIKTRGQQVTLSCSPISGHRSVSWYQQTPGQGLQFLFEYFSETQRNKGNFPGRFSGRQFSNSRSEMNVSTLELGDSALYLCASSFSEPGIEKLFFGSGTQLSVL.

This rearrangement joins TRBV5-4 to TRBJ1-4; TRBD1 matches at 7 bases. Trimming removed 7 bases from V and 2 bases from J; junction bases left unmatched: 2. The CDR3 totals 13 residues. Germline CDR1 and CDR2: SGHNT and YYREEE (reference sequence). DNA of the CDR3: TGTGCCAGCGAACAGGGGACTAATGAAAAACTGTTTTTT. Residues: CASEQGTNEKLFF.

The chain recombines TRBV5-5 with TRBJ1-1; TRBD1 is a possible D gene (5 bases). The V end lost 5 bases, the J end lost 3 bases, and 26 bases lay between the germline ends. The CDR3 is 18 residues long. Looked up from germline, CDR1 is SGHKS and CDR2 is YYEKEE (reference sequence). This CDR3 reads CASRFVGERGSGDTEAFF. The CDR3 DNA sequence: TGTGCCAGCAGGTTCGTGGGGGAGCGGGGGAGTGGGGACACTGAAGCTTTCTTT.

The rearrangement uses TRBV5-4 and TRBJ1-5, with D maybe TRBD1 (6 bases). Germline assignment: CDR1 SGHNT and CDR2 YYREEE (reference sequence). The CDR3 contains 14 residues. Trimming shortened V by 3 bases and J by 1 base, and 8 bases separated the two germline ends. The CDR3 sequence is CASSSQGSNQPQHF. CDR3 in DNA: TGTGCCAGCAGCTCCCAGGGGAGCAATCAGCCCCAGCATTTT.

The V call is TRBV4-2, the J call TRBJ1-4; D not certain. V was cut by 3 bases and J by 7 bases, with 15 bases left in between. In germline, CDR1 is LGHNA, CDR2 YNFKEQ. The CDR3 consists of 15 residues. The CDR3 here is CASSHQTTGGEKLFF. CDR3 sequence (DNA): TGTGCCAGCAGCCACCAAACCACCGGCGGTGAAAAACTGTTTTTT.

V usage is TRBV29-1 and J usage is TRBJ2-5; D perhaps matches TRBD2 (6 bases). Germline V gives CDR1 SQVTM, CDR2 ANQGSEA. V lost 4 bases, J lost 4 bases, and 16 bases lay in between. The CDR3 is made up of 14 amino acids. The CDR3 sequence: CSVVGGQLSETQYF. The DNA of the CDR3 is TGCAGCGTTGTAGGAGGGCAGCTGTCAGAGACCCAGTACTTC. Looking up the rest from reference TRBV29-1 and TRBJ2-5 gives the full variable domain: SAVISQKPSRDICQRGTSLTIQCQVDSQVTMMFWYRQQPGQSLTLIATANQGSEATYESGFVIDKFPISRPNLTFSTLTVSNMSPEDSSIYLCSVVGGQLSETQYFGPGTRLLVL.

This CDR3 is CASTPLGRGDTEAFF. CDR3 nucleotides: TGTGCCAGCACCCCGCTGGGCCGGGGAGACACTGAAGCTTTCTTT. The rearrangement uses TRBV27 and TRBJ1-1; D is unresolved. V lost 7 bases and J lost 3, with 18 bases in between. This CDR3 is 15 amino acids long. Per germline, CDR1 MNHEY and CDR2 SMNVEV (reference sequence).

The chain carries TRBV6-1 and TRBJ1-4; TRBD1 aligns across 12 bases. The CDR3 sequence is 18 residues long. Germline V lookup: CDR1 MNHNS, CDR2 SASEGT. Losses at the gene ends were 4 bases for V and 9 bases for J; bases not matched to a gene: 15. The CDR3 protein is CASSVGWGQGAPIKKLFF. DNA of the CDR3: TGTGCCAGCAGTGTGGGTTGGGGACAGGGGGCCCCAATTAAAAAACTGTTTTTT.